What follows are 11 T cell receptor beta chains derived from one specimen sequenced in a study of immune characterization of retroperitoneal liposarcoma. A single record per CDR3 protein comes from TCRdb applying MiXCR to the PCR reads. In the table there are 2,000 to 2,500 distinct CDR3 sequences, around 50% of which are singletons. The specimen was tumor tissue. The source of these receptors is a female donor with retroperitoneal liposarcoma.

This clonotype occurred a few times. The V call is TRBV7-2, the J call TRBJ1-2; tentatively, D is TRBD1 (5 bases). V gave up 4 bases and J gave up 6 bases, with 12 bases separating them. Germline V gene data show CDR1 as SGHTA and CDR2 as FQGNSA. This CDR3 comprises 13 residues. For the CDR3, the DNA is TGTGCCAGCAGCTCCCGTGGAGGGGATGGCTACACCTTC. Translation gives CASSSRGGDGYTF.

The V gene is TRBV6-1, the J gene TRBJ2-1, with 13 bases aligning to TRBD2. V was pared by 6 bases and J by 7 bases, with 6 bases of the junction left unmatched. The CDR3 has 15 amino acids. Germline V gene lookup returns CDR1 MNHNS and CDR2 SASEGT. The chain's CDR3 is CASSPGLAGRNEQFF. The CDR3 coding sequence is TGTGCCAGCAGCCCGGGACTAGCGGGGAGGAATGAGCAGTTCTTC.

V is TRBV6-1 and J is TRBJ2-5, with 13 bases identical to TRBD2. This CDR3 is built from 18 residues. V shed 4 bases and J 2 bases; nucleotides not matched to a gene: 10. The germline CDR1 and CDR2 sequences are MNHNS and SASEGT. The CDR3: CASSARSPGLAGQETQYF. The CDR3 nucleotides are TGTGCCAGCAGTGCACGGTCTCCGGGACTAGCGGGACAAGAGACCCAGTACTTC.

CDR3 nucleotides: TGTGCCAGCAGTGCCTGGGCAGGGGGGGAGACCCAGTACTTC. Protein: CASSAWAGGETQYF. The chain joins TRBV6-1 to TRBJ2-5; maybe TRBD1 (7 bases). The V and J ends lost 4 bases and 5 bases respectively, with 14 bases between them. Germline CDR1 and CDR2: MNHNS and SASEGT. This CDR3 contains 14 residues.

The CDR3 region has the DNA TGTGCCAGCAGTGTGGGACTAGCGGCCCATGAGCAGTTCTTC. It yields the protein CASSVGLAAHEQFF. The J gene is TRBJ2-1, the V gene TRBV6-8; 11 positions agree with TRBD2. V was pared by 5 bases and J by 8 bases, with 5 bases of the junction left unmatched. CDR1 is MNHGY, CDR2 SAAAGT, per germline. The CDR3 is made up of 14 amino acids.

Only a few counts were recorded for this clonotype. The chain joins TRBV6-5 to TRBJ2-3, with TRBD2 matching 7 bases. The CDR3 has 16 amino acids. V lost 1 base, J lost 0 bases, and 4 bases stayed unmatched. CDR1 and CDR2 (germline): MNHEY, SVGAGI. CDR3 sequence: CASSYLREASTDTQYF. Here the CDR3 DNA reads TGTGCCAGCAGTTACTTACGGGAGGCCAGCACAGATACGCAGTATTTT.

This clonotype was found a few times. DNA of the CDR3: TGTGCCAGCAGCTTGGACCAAGGTGGTGAAAAACTGTTTTTT. It yields the protein CASSLDQGGEKLFF. The rearrangement links TRBV7-2 to TRBJ1-4; no clear D gene. From germline, CDR1 is SGHTA and CDR2 FQGNSA. Deletions cut 3 bases from V and 7 bases from J, with 12 bases between. This CDR3 spans 14 amino acids.

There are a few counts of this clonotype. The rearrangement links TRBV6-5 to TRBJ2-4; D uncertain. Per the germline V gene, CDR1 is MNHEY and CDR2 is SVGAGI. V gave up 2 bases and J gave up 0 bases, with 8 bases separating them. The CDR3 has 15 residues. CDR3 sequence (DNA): TGTGCCAGCAGTTACCCAGCAGTAGCCAAAAACATTCAGTACTTC. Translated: CASSYPAVAKNIQYF.

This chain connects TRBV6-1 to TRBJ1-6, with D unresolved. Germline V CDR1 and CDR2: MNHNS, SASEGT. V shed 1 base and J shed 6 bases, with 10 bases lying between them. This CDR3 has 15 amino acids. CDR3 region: CASSEGRVGNSPLHF. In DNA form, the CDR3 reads TGTGCCAGCAGTGAAGGGAGGGTTGGTAATTCACCCCTCCACTTT.

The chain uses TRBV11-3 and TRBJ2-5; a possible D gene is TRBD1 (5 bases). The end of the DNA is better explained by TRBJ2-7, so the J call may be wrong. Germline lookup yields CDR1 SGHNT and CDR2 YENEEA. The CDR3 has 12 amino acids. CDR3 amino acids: CASSDDSYEQYF. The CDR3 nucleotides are TGTGCCAGCAGCGACGACAGCTACGAGCAGTACTTC.

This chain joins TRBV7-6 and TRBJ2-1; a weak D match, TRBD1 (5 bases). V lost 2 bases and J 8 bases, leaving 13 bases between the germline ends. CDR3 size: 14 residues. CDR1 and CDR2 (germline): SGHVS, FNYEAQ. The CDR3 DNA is TGTGCCAGCAGCTTATCAGGGTTTGGCGATGAGCAGTTCTTC. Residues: CASSLSGFGDEQFF.